This T cell receptor (beta chain) was obtained from a study of OX40 agonist ivuxolimab in advanced cancers. Describing the broader study: Ivuxolimab, which targeted the costimulatory receptor OX40 (CD134), was an agonistic, fully human IgG2 monoclonal antibody. Prior anti-PD-1, anti-PD-L1 or anti-CTLA-4 therapy was permitted, and checkpoint inhibitors had been received by about 37% of dose-escalation patients. Peripheral TCRbeta sequencing aimed to test whether ivuxolimab altered TCR sequence diversity and caused clonal T-cell expansion. In the dose-escalation cohort, around four fifths of patients were male, and the mean age was 60 years with a range of roughly 20 to 85. Of the roughly 51 dose-escalation patients, hepatocellular carcinoma was present in approximately 20, melanoma in approximately 15, renal cell carcinoma in 9 and head and neck cancer in 9. Intravenous ivuxolimab was administered to patients every 2 weeks at six dose levels: 0.01, 0.1, 0.3, 1.5, 3 and 10 mg/kg. The paper covers the monotherapy dose-escalation part of the phase I ivuxolimab trial, which included N ≈ 50 patients. Three dose-escalation patients achieved partial responses, one with hepatocellular carcinoma and two with cutaneous melanoma.

From V the trimming removes 5 bases and from J it removes 4 bases, while the gene matches leave 4 bases of the junction unaccounted for. CDR1 LNHDA and CDR2 SQIVND were looked up in the germline V gene (reference sequence). From cysteine to phenylalanine, the CDR3 is 14 amino acids long. Only the CDR3 DNA is retained, 42 bases long and in frame from the first base. Genomic DNA was extracted from sorted cells for sequencing of the TCRbeta CDR3 region. TCRbeta CDR3 regions were sequenced using the immunoSEQ Assay. The source is immuneACCESS, and TCRdb retained only in-frame sequences with V and J called. Part of the clones is not carried over; for the studies checked, unresolved V genes explain less than half of this, and the remainder is unexplained. The sample includes 36,000 or so clones, with roughly 80% observed a single time. Roughly 10% of the sample rests with the top ten. On this clone itself: The antigen this receptor binds is unknown. Base qualities are not provided; no much larger clone lies one nucleotide away.

Results the study describes overall, beyond this receptor: At doses of 0.1 to 3.0 mg/kg, clonal expansion of both CD4+ and CD8+ T cells in blood was seen between baseline and week 6. In the 0.1-3.0 mg/kg groups, partial responders were among the patients with the lowest normalized peripheral clonal expansion, particularly in CD8+ T cells. Low levels of normalized T-cell clonal expansion were also seen in some patients who did not respond. Which antigens the clonally expanded peripheral T cells were specific for was not determined. After ivuxolimab, expanded clones were on average more numerous among CD8+ T cells than among CD4+ T cells.

Patients with autoimmune disease history or receiving systemic immunosuppression were excluded from the trial. Peripheral blood for TCR sequencing was collected from all dose cohorts at baseline, on cycle 4 day 1, and on cycle 7 day 1. The samples were taken from a phase I, first-in-human, multicenter, open-label dose-escalation trial of ivuxolimab. The trial enrolled adults with locally advanced or metastatic head and neck squamous cell, hepatocellular, melanoma or renal cell carcinoma. CD4+ and CD8+ T cells were sorted separately from peripheral blood before TCR sequencing. The sequence was obtained from an adult with an advanced solid tumor such as melanoma, head and neck, liver or kidney cancer. Here the chain combines TRBV19 and TRBJ1-4; 7 middle bases align to TRBD1. The sample here was CD4+ or CD8+ T cells sorted from blood, taken in a trial of the OX40 agonist ivuxolimab. The CDR3: CASSDDRVNEKLFF. The sequenced DNA is TGTGCCAGTAGTGACGACAGGGTTAATGAAAAACTGTTTTTT.